This passage covers 9 T cell receptor beta chains from one sample sequenced in a study of molecular identifiers for immune sequencing clone quantification. TCRdb ran MiXCR on the PCR reads and lists one entry per CDR3 protein. Found here are more than 50,000 distinct CDR3 sequences, about 19% of them singletons; the top ten hold more than 1.2%. The sample consisted of naive CD8+ T cells from blood, with Jurkat cell RNA spiked in. Subset meaning: FACS-sorted CD8+CD4-CCR7+CD45RA+ naive T cells. Every receptor here comes from a human donor in good health. Some libraries in this study had Jurkat cell RNA spiked in.

This clonotype has at least ten counts. V usage is TRBV7-2 and J usage is TRBJ1-1, with a possible D match to TRBD1 (5 bases). With 1 base removed from V and 1 base from J, the gap between germline ends came to 10 bases. Germline-derived CDR1 and CDR2 are SGHTA and FQGNSA. CDR3 length: 15 residues. The CDR3 sequence is CASSLDGAGNTEAFF. The CDR3 DNA follows: TGTGCCAGCAGCTTAGACGGGGCGGGGAACACTGAAGCTTTCTTT.

This clonotype was recorded many times. This sequence joins TRBV11-2 and TRBJ2-7; possibly TRBD1 for D (5 bases). CDR1 and CDR2 from the germline V gene are SGHAT and FQNNGV. V lost 1 base and J 2 bases, leaving 9 bases between the germline ends. The length of the CDR3 is 14 residues. CDR3 nucleotides: TGTGCCAGCAGCTTAGGGGGCTACCCCTACGAGCAGTACTTC. As protein: CASSLGGYPYEQYF.

This clonotype was seen many times. The chain uses TRBV29-1 and TRBJ1-1; D unclear. The CDR3 length is 11 residues. V lost 4 bases and J lost 5, with 8 bases in between. The germline V gene has CDR1 SQVTM and CDR2 ANQGSEA. CDR3 coding DNA: TGCAGCGTTGTGTTGGGGACTGAAGCTTTCTTT. Translation gives CSVVLGTEAFF.

At least ten counts were recorded for this clonotype. This rearrangement joins TRBV5-1 to TRBJ1-1, with a weak D call TRBD1 (6 bases). The V and J ends lost 4 bases and 0 bases respectively, with 10 bases between them. The CDR3 consists of 14 residues. Germline loops: CDR1 SGHRS, CDR2 YFSETQ. The chain's CDR3 is CASSGGQMNTEAFF. The CDR3 DNA follows: TGCGCCAGCAGCGGAGGACAGATGAACACTGAAGCTTTCTTT.

There are many counts of this clonotype. The CDR3 region is CASSIGPPQGAYSTDTQYF. For the CDR3, the DNA is TGTGCCAGCAGCATCGGACCGCCACAGGGGGCCTATAGCACAGATACGCAGTATTTT. The rearrangement links TRBV7-9 to TRBJ2-3; TRBD1 matches at 9 bases. V gave up 5 bases and J gave up 0 bases; unmatched junction bases: 15. The CDR3 has 19 residues. Germline lookup yields CDR1 SEHNR and CDR2 FQNEAQ (reference sequence).

This clonotype showed up just a few times. A single base separates this from a much larger clone, so it may be a read error. The chain is built from TRBV29-1 and TRBJ1-1; TRBD1 is a possible D gene (5 bases). This CDR3 spans 13 amino acids. Per the germline V gene, CDR1 is SQVTM and CDR2 is ANQGSEA. The CDR3 DNA sequence: TGCAGCGTGGGACGGCCCATGAACACTGGAGCTTTCTTT. It encodes CSVGRPMNTGAFF.

This chain links TRBV19 with TRBJ2-1; D may be TRBD2 (6 bases). Per the germline V gene, CDR1 is LNHDA and CDR2 is SQIVND (reference sequence). The CDR3 contains 16 residues. Trimming removed 0 bases at V and 2 bases at J, with 11 bases between. CDR3 DNA sequence: TGTGCCAGTAGTATAGATCCGGCTAGCGCCTACAATGAGCAGTTCTTC. This sequence encodes CASSIDPASAYNEQFF.

In its sample, this clonotype was seen many times. The J gene is TRBJ2-5, the V gene TRBV6-5; TRBD2 might be the D (6 bases). Trimming cost V 6 bases and J 5 bases, with 16 bases left between them. Germline CDR1 MNHEY, CDR2 SVGAGI. The CDR3 consists of 14 residues. In DNA form, the CDR3 reads TGTGCCAGCAGCTCCGGACTAACCCTGGAGACCCAGTACTTC. Protein: CASSSGLTLETQYF.

This clonotype came up many times. This sequence joins TRBV29-1 and TRBJ1-2; D remains unclear. V was cut by 1 base and J by 5 bases, with 8 bases left in between. Germline values: CDR1 SQVTM, CDR2 ANQGSEA. CDR3 length equals 12 residues. The DNA for the CDR3 is TGCAGCGTTGAAGGTGGCAGGTATGGCTACACCTTC. Encoded protein: CSVEGGRYGYTF.